A selection of T cell receptor beta chains follows, all from one sample in a study of shared clonotypes between healthy human individuals. Clones were read by immunoSEQ multiplex PCR, and TCRdb kept only the in-frame ones, dropping some. The sample lists about 1,800,000 clones; roughly 95% were seen once. The sequenced material came from naive CD8+ T cells sorted from blood. The source of these receptors is a young man in good health. Both conserved end residues are part of each CDR3. D genes are given only for firm matches. Size values are once, few and many counts, or a class for expanded clones, and some rows have none.

size: -
D: -
length: 16
J: TRBJ2-5
V: TRBV4-1
DNA: TGCGCCAGCAGCCAACCGACCGGGACCCGCCAAGAGACCCAGTACTTC
CDR3: CASSQPTGTRQETQYF

size: -
D: TRBD2
length: 16
J: TRBJ2-1
V: TRBV9
DNA: TGTGCCAGCAGCCCTAGCGGGCTAGCGGGAGAATACGAGCAGTTCTTC
CDR3: CASSPSGLAGEYEQFF

size: -
D: TRBD2
length: 16
J: TRBJ2-3
V: TRBV5-1
DNA: TGCGCCAGCAGCTTCGGGACTAGCGGGGGAACAGATACGCAGTATTTT
CDR3: CASSFGTSGGTDTQYF

size: once
D: -
length: 14
J: TRBJ1-1
V: TRBV27
DNA: TGTGCCAGCAGTCCAATCGCATCAAACACTGAAGCTTTCTTT
CDR3: CASSPIASNTEAFF

size: -
D: -
length: 13
J: TRBJ1-1
V: TRBV9
DNA: TGTGCCAGCAGCGTAGAGAAGAACACTGAAGCTTTCTTT
CDR3: CASSVEKNTEAFF

size: -
D: -
length: 13
J: TRBJ1-1
V: TRBV4-2
DNA: TGTGCCAGCAGCCAATTGTTTTCCCCGGAAGCTTTCTTT
CDR3: CASSQLFSPEAFF

size: -
D: -
length: 17
J: TRBJ2-3
V: TRBV27
DNA: TGTGCCAGCAAGGATCTGCCTAGATTTGAAAGCACAGATACGCAGTATTTT
CDR3: CASKDLPRFESTDTQYF

size: -
D: -
length: 14
J: TRBJ2-7
V: TRBV5-3
DNA: TGTGCCAGAAGCTTGGTTTCAGCCTCCTACGAGCAGTACTTC
CDR3: CARSLVSASYEQYF

size: once
D: -
length: 16
J: TRBJ2-3
V: TRBV25-1
DNA: TGTGCCAGCAGCGAAAGACTAGAGGCCGGCACAGATACGCAGTATTTT
CDR3: CASSERLEAGTDTQYF

size: -
D: -
length: 14
J: TRBJ2-7
V: TRBV30
DNA: TGTGCCTGGGCGGATGGGCCCTCCAGCTACGAGCAGTACTTC
CDR3: CAWADGPSSYEQYF

size: -
D: -
length: 15
J: TRBJ1-1
V: TRBV7-9
DNA: TGTGCCAGCAGTAAAGAGCTGGGGGCGGCATCTGAAGCTTTCTTT
CDR3: CASSKELGAASEAFF

size: -
D: -
length: 14
J: TRBJ1-5
V: TRBV11-2
DNA: TGTGCCAGCAGCGATACAGGGTTCAATCAGCCCCAGCATTTT
CDR3: CASSDTGFNQPQHF

size: -
D: -
length: 15
J: TRBJ2-7
V: TRBV4-3
DNA: TGCGCCAGCAGCCAAGGTGTGGGGGGAAGGTACGAGCAGTACTTC
CDR3: CASSQGVGGRYEQYF

size: -
D: -
length: 15
J: TRBJ1-2
V: TRBV29-1
DNA: TGCAGCGCCCACCCCATGGGGGGGCGGGCAGGTGGCTACACCTTC
CDR3: CSAHPMGGRAGGYTF

size: -
D: -
length: 15
J: TRBJ2-7
V: TRBV11-3
DNA: TGTGCCAGCAGCTCAACGGCGGGCGTGCTGGACGAGCAGTACTTC
CDR3: CASSSTAGVLDEQYF

size: -
D: -
length: 14
J: TRBJ2-3
V: TRBV10-2
DNA: TGCGCCAGCAGTGAAGGGCGTAGCACAGATACGCAGTATTTT
CDR3: CASSEGRSTDTQYF

size: -
D: TRBD2
length: 18
J: TRBJ2-4
V: TRBV10-3
DNA: TGTGCCATCAGTGAGTCGACGAGCGGGGGGCGGGCCAAAAACATTCAGTACTTC
CDR3: CAISESTSGGRAKNIQYF

size: -
D: -
length: 13
J: TRBJ2-5
V: TRBV6-8
DNA: TGTGCCAGCAGCTGCGACAGCCAAGAGACCCAGTACTTC
CDR3: CASSCDSQETQYF

size: few
D: -
length: 13
J: TRBJ2-1
V: TRBV19
DNA: TGTGCCAGTAGTAGAGTAGCCCACAATGAGCAGTTCTTC
CDR3: CASSRVAHNEQFF

size: -
D: TRBD2
length: 16
J: TRBJ2-1
V: TRBV2
DNA: TGTGCCAGCAGGGGCCGCGCGGGAGAGACCTACAATGAGCAGTTCTTC
CDR3: CASRGRAGETYNEQFF

size: -
D: -
length: 15
J: TRBJ2-1
V: TRBV7-8
DNA: TGTGCCAGCAGCCCGGAGCCAACGGGTCACAATGAGCAGTTCTTC
CDR3: CASSPEPTGHNEQFF

size: once
D: -
length: 12
J: TRBJ1-2
V: TRBV29-1
DNA: TGCAGCGTTAGGACGGAGAACTATGGCTACACCTTC
CDR3: CSVRTENYGYTF

size: -
D: TRBD1
length: 14
J: TRBJ2-7
V: TRBV2
DNA: TGTGCCAGCAGGGACACACAGGGGGCCTACGAGCAGTACTTC
CDR3: CASRDTQGAYEQYF

size: -
D: -
length: 12
J: TRBJ1-1
V: TRBV7-2
DNA: TGTGCCAGCAGCTTAGGACGGACTGAAGCTTTCTTT
CDR3: CASSLGRTEAFF

size: -
D: -
length: 16
J: TRBJ2-1
V: TRBV6-1
DNA: TGTGCCAGCAGTGAATGGGGGTCAGGGACCTACAATGAGCAGTTCTTC
CDR3: CASSEWGSGTYNEQFF

size: once
D: -
length: 16
J: TRBJ1-2
V: TRBV5-6
DNA: TGTGCCAGCAGCTTCCCAGGGGTCGCTTCCAACTATGGCTACACCTTC
CDR3: CASSFPGVASNYGYTF

size: -
D: -
length: 17
J: TRBJ1-2
V: TRBV30
DNA: TGTGCCTGGAGTCAATCAGCAAAAAGGACGCCCGGGGATGGCTACACCTTC
CDR3: CAWSQSAKRTPGDGYTF

size: -
D: TRBD2
length: 14
J: TRBJ2-1
V: TRBV29-1
DNA: TGCAGCGTTGAGTCGGGGGGGCCCGGGAATGAGCAGTTCTTC
CDR3: CSVESGGPGNEQFF

size: -
D: -
length: 14
J: TRBJ1-1
V: TRBV10-3
DNA: TGTGCCATCAGTGAGTCTCCGGGGACCACTGAAGCTTTCTTT
CDR3: CAISESPGTTEAFF

size: -
D: -
length: 14
J: TRBJ2-1
V: TRBV7-8
DNA: TGTGCCAGCAGCTTAGAGGGCAGGGACAATGAGCAGTTCTTC
CDR3: CASSLEGRDNEQFF

size: once
D: -
length: 12
J: TRBJ1-1
V: TRBV6-5
DNA: TGTGCCAGCAGTTCGGGGTGGACTGAAGCTTTCTTT
CDR3: CASSSGWTEAFF

size: once
D: -
length: 15
J: TRBJ1-2
V: TRBV11-2
DNA: TGTGCCAGCAGCTTAGGGCCGGGTGTACACTATGGCTACACCTTC
CDR3: CASSLGPGVHYGYTF

size: -
D: -
length: 15
J: TRBJ1-2
V: TRBV6-6
DNA: TGTGCCAGCAGTTACGACCTAGGAGGAGACTATGGCTACACCTTC
CDR3: CASSYDLGGDYGYTF

size: -
D: -
length: 16
J: TRBJ2-1
V: TRBV27
DNA: TGTGCCAGCAGTTTAGGCCCAGGCAGCTCCTACAATGAGCAGTTCTTC
CDR3: CASSLGPGSSYNEQFF

size: -
D: -
length: 16
J: TRBJ2-2
V: TRBV10-1
DNA: TGCGCCAGCAGTTCACGTACGGGGAGGAACACCGGGGAGCTGTTTTTT
CDR3: CASSSRTGRNTGELFF

size: -
D: -
length: 15
J: TRBJ2-3
V: TRBV2
DNA: TGTGCCAGCAGTGATAAGGTATCTAGCACAGATACGCAGTATTTT
CDR3: CASSDKVSSTDTQYF

size: -
D: TRBD1
length: 13
J: TRBJ2-7
V: TRBV25-1
DNA: TGTGCCAGCTCCGGGACAGACTCCTACGAGCAGTACTTC
CDR3: CASSGTDSYEQYF

size: -
D: TRBD2
length: 17
J: TRBJ2-7
V: TRBV4-1
DNA: TGCGCCAGCAGCCAAGATCCGGCGGGAGGGCCCCTCTACGAGCAGTACTTC
CDR3: CASSQDPAGGPLYEQYF

size: -
D: -
length: 13
J: TRBJ2-5
V: TRBV5-6
DNA: TGTGCCAGCAGCTTGGTAGACGGCGAGACCCAGTACTTC
CDR3: CASSLVDGETQYF

size: once
D: -
length: 14
J: TRBJ2-4
V: TRBV5-1
DNA: TGCGCCAGCAGCTTGGCCGACCCTAGTGACATTCAGTACTTC
CDR3: CASSLADPSDIQYF

size: -
D: TRBD1
length: 14
J: TRBJ2-5
V: TRBV2
DNA: TGTGCCAGCATTACGGGACAGGGGGCGAAGACCCAGTACTTC
CDR3: CASITGQGAKTQYF

size: -
D: -
length: 13
J: TRBJ2-7
V: TRBV7-8
DNA: TGTGCCAGCAGCTTAGGGGTTAACGGCGAGCAGTACTTC
CDR3: CASSLGVNGEQYF

size: -
D: -
length: 16
J: TRBJ1-2
V: TRBV7-9
DNA: TGTGCCAGCAGCCCCGCAATGGGGGGGTCGGGCTATGGCTACACCTTC
CDR3: CASSPAMGGSGYGYTF

size: -
D: -
length: 14
J: TRBJ1-5
V: TRBV6-5
DNA: TGTGCCAGCAGCCCAGGGGTAGGCAATCAGCCCCAGCATTTT
CDR3: CASSPGVGNQPQHF

size: -
D: -
length: 13
J: TRBJ1-1
V: TRBV28
DNA: TGTGCCAGCAGTCAAATGACTCTCACTGAAGCTTTCTTT
CDR3: CASSQMTLTEAFF

size: once
D: -
length: 14
J: TRBJ2-7
V: TRBV27
DNA: TGTGCCAGCGGAACAGACATGGCCTCCTACGAGCAGTACTTC
CDR3: CASGTDMASYEQYF

size: -
D: TRBD2
length: 16
J: TRBJ2-7
V: TRBV28
DNA: TGTGCCAGCAGTTTAGGGATAGCGGGGGTGTACTACGAGCAGTACTTC
CDR3: CASSLGIAGVYYEQYF

size: -
D: -
length: 15
J: TRBJ2-7
V: TRBV5-6
DNA: TGTGCCAGCAGCGGCGGAGCTCTTCCGACCTACGAGCAGTACTTC
CDR3: CASSGGALPTYEQYF